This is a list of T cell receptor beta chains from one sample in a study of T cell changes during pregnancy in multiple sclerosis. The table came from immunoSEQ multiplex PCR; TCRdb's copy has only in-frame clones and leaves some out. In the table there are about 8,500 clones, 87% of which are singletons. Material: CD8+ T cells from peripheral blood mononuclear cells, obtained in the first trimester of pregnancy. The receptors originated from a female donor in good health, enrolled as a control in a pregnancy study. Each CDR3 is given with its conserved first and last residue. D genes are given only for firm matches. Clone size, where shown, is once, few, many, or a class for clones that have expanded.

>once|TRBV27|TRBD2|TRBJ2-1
TGTGCCAGCAGTATAAGACTAGCGGGAAGTCAATTCTTC
CASSIRLAGSQFF
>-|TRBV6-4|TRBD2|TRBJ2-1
TGTGCCAGCAGTGACTCTAGCGGGGGGGCGCGGCAGTTCTTC
CASSDSSGGARQFF
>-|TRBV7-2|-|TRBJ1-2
TGTGCCAGCAGCTTCTCAGGTGGCCTATCTTATGGCTACACCTTC
CASSFSGGLSYGYTF
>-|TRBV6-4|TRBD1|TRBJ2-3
TGTGCCAGCAGTGACTCAGCAGGGGGAAGCACAGATACGCAGTATTTT
CASSDSAGGSTDTQYF
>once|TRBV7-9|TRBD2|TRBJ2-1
TGTGCCAGCAGCCAGGGACTAGCGGGAAGGAGGGGTGAGCAGTTCTTC
CASSQGLAGRRGEQFF
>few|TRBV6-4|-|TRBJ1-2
TGTGCCAGCAGTGAAGGGGGGGGGAACTATGGCTACACCTTC
CASSEGGGNYGYTF
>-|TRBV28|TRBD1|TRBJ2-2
TGTGCCAGCAGTGACAGGGCCTTCGCCGGGGAGCTGTTTTTT
CASSDRAFAGELFF
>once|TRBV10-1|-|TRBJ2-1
TGCGCCAGCAGTGCGGGGGATACTCCTGGGAATGAGCAGTTCTTC
CASSAGDTPGNEQFF
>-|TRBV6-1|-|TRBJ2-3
TGTGCCAGCAGTGAACTGATAGCCTCGGGCACAGATACGCAGTATTTT
CASSELIASGTDTQYF
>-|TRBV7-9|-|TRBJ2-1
TGTGCCAGCAGCTTAATAAACAATGAGCAGTTCTTC
CASSLINNEQFF
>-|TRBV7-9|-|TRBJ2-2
TGTGCCAGCAGCTTCTACACCGGGGAGCTGTTTTTT
CASSFYTGELFF
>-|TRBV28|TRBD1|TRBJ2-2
TGTGCCAGCAGTCGGAGGGGACAGGGGTCGAACACCGGGGAGCTGTTTTTT
CASSRRGQGSNTGELFF
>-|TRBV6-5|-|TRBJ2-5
TGTGCCAGCCAAGGGGAAGAGACCCAGTACTTC
CASQGEETQYF
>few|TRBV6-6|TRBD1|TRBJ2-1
TGTGCCAGCAGTCAGGGGGACTACAATGAGCAGTTCTTC
CASSQGDYNEQFF
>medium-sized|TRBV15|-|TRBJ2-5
TGTGCCACCAGCAGAGATCGGCGGGGTTCGGAGACCCAGTACTTC
CATSRDRRGSETQYF
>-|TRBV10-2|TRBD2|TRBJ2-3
TGCGCCAGCACCCGGAGCGGGGGGTGGGGGAGCACAGATACGCAGTATTTT
CASTRSGGWGSTDTQYF